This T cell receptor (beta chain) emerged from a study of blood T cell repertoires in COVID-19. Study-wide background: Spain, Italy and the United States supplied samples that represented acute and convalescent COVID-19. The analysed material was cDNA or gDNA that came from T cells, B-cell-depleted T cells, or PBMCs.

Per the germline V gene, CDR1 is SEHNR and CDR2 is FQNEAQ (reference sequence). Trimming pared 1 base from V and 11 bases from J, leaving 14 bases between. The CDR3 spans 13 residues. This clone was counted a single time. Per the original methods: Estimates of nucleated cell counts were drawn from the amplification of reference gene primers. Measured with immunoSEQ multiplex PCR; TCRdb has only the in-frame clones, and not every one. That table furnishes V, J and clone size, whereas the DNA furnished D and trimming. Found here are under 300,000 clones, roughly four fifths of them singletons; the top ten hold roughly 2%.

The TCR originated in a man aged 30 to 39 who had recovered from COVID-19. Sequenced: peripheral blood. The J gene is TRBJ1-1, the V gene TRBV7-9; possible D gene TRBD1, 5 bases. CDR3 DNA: TGTGCCAGCAGCTTAGGAGACAGCCCTAAGGCTTTCTTT. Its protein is CASSLGDSPKAFF.